Presented here are 5 T cell receptor beta chains from one specimen sequenced in a study of blood T cell repertoires in COVID-19. Measured with immunoSEQ multiplex PCR; TCRdb has only the in-frame clones, and not every one. The table has approximately 110,000 clones, more than 80% seen once. Sequencing was carried out using peripheral blood. These receptor sequences come from a woman of 80 years or more with COVID-19, enrolled during active disease.

The chain is built from TRBV6-2 or TRBV6-3 and TRBJ2-2; 7 positions match TRBD2. V gave up 4 bases and J gave up 8 bases; unmatched junction bases: 10. The CDR3 extends over 15 amino acids. Germline CDR1 is MNHEY and CDR2 is SVGEGT. The CDR3 reads CASSSVGGSSGELFF. As DNA, the CDR3 is TGTGCCAGCAGTTCCGTGGGCGGGAGTTCGGGGGAGCTGTTTTTT.

This chain joins TRBV3-1 (or the pseudogene TRBV3-2) and TRBJ1-3; tentative D call: TRBD1 (5 bases). Trimming left V 1 base short and J 4 bases short, with 8 bases between. Germline V lookup: CDR1 LGHDT, CDR2 YNNKEL (reference sequence). CDR3 length equals 14 residues. CDR3 DNA: TGTGCCAGCAGCCAAGGGGCAGGGGGAAACACCATATATTTT. Translation: CASSQGAGGNTIYF.

The table lists this clone with many counts. V and J are TRBV20-1 and TRBJ2-7; perhaps TRBD1 as D (6 bases). The germline V and J ends were trimmed by 6 bases and 3 bases, with 9 bases remaining between them. The CDR3 totals 11 residues. Germline values: CDR1 DFQATT, CDR2 SNEGSKA (reference sequence). CDR3 sequence reads: CSAEQGYEQYF. For the CDR3, the DNA is TGCAGTGCGGAACAGGGCTACGAGCAGTACTTC.

The genes are TRBV29-1 and TRBJ2-1; D is possibly TRBD2 (6 bases). The V and J ends lost 6 bases and 7 bases respectively, with 16 bases between them. Germline V gene data show CDR1 as SQVTM and CDR2 as ANQGSEA. CDR3 size: 13 residues. CDR3 protein: CSVRAGPLNEQFF. For the CDR3, the DNA is TGCAGCGTCCGGGCGGGGCCCCTAAATGAGCAGTTCTTC.

The chain combines TRBV7-2 with TRBJ2-2; 14 bases are a match to TRBD2. Germline lookup yields CDR1 SGHTA and CDR2 FQGNSA. The CDR3 sequence is 16 residues long. V lost 4 bases to trimming and J lost 5 bases; unmatched junction nucleotides: 3. The CDR3 sequence: CASSSRTSGRTGELFF. The CDR3 DNA reads TGTGCCAGCAGCTCGAGGACTAGCGGGAGGACCGGGGAGCTGTTTTTT.